These 32 T cell receptor beta chains were sequenced from one sample in a study of T cell responses to AZD1222 COVID-19 vaccine. Libraries were prepared by immunoSEQ multiplex PCR; TCRdb keeps only in-frame clonotypes and omits some of them. The sample has some 120,000 clones; nearly 90% are singletons. Material: peripheral blood, obtained on day 0 of AZD1222 vaccination. The receptors here all came from an adult in good health.

J is TRBJ2-5 and V is TRBV6-5, with 10 bases matching TRBD1. Per the germline V gene, CDR1 is MNHEY and CDR2 is SVGAGI. J lost 4 bases, V lost 5 bases, and 7 bases had no gene match. The CDR3 extends over 15 amino acids. The CDR3 coding sequence is TGTGCCAGCAGTCGGGACAGGGGCGGACCAGAGACCCAGTACTTC. Translating it yields CASSRDRGGPETQYF.

The V call is TRBV6-5, the J call TRBJ2-1; the match to TRBD1 covers 8 bases. The CDR3 runs 15 residues. The V gene end was trimmed by 4 bases and the J gene end by 5 bases; junction bases not matched to a gene: 7. Germline-derived CDR1 and CDR2 are MNHEY and SVGAGI. In DNA, the CDR3 is TGTGCCAGCAGTTCCCGGGACAGGTACAACAATGAGCAGTTCTTC. Translation: CASSSRDRYNNEQFF.

V and J are TRBV28 and TRBJ1-1; TRBD1 aligns across 8 bases. Germline V gene sequence: CDR1 MDHEN, CDR2 SYDVKM. There are 15 residues in the CDR3. J was trimmed by 8 bases and V by 3 bases; bases with no gene match: 11. CDR3 sequence: CASSLPLHQGAEAFF. The CDR3 DNA reads as TGTGCCAGCAGTTTGCCCCTCCACCAGGGGGCGGAAGCTTTCTTT.

The chain employs TRBV21-1 and TRBJ1-2; TRBD1, the table's D call, was not compared with the DNA. TRBV21-1 is reported as a pseudogene. The CDR3 contains 14 residues. The CDR3 region is CASRLPTEYYGYTF. CDR3 bases: TGTGCCAGCAGACTACCGACAGAATACTATGGCTACACCTTC.

This chain links TRBV7-8 with TRBJ1-5; D is unresolved. Germline CDR1 reads SGHVS; CDR2 reads FQNEAQ. This CDR3 spans 15 amino acids. Trimming stripped 2 bases from V and 3 bases from J, with 11 bases between. For the CDR3, the DNA is TGTGCCAGCAGCTTACACCGGGAGAACAATCAGCCCCAGCATTTT. The encoded protein is CASSLHRENNQPQHF.

This clone was seen once. The chain couples TRBV5-8 to TRBJ2-5; 13 nucleotides align to TRBD2. The CDR3 totals 16 residues. After removal of 3 bases from V and 6 bases from J, the junction contained 8 bases not matched to a gene. The germline gives CDR1 SGHTS, CDR2 YDEGEE. The CDR3 is CASSSVGLAGLKTQYF. Here the CDR3 DNA reads TGTGCCAGCAGCTCAGTGGGACTAGCGGGACTTAAGACCCAGTACTTC.

The J gene is TRBJ1-1, the V gene TRBV5-6; possible D gene TRBD1, 6 bases. The V gene lost 0 bases and the J gene lost 10 bases, with 13 bases spanning the gap. From germline, CDR1 is SGHDT and CDR2 YYEEEE. This CDR3 spans 13 amino acids. The CDR3 bases are TGTGCCAGCAGCTTGGGCTCCCTGGGGGCAGCTTTCTTT. Translation gives CASSLGSLGAAFF. The full variable domain, completed using reference TRBV5-6 and TRBJ1-1, is DAGVTQSPTHLIKTRGQQVTLRCSPKSGHDTVSWYQQALGQGPQFIFQYYEEEERQRGNFPDRFSGHQFPNYSSELNVNALLLGDSALYLCASSLGSLGAAFFGQGTRLTVV.

The chain couples TRBV9 to TRBJ1-5; the D is unclear. Germline V CDR1 and CDR2: SGDLS, YYNGEE. Trimming pared 0 bases from V and 1 base from J, leaving 2 bases between. The CDR3 covers 13 residues. CDR3 region: CASSVESNQPQHF. CDR3 nucleotides: TGTGCCAGCAGCGTAGAGAGCAATCAGCCCCAGCATTTT.

This chain links TRBV2 with TRBJ1-6; D is unclear. V lost 4 bases, J lost 7 bases, and 8 bases lay in between. Germline CDR1 SNHLY, CDR2 FYNNEI. The CDR3 runs 13 residues. The CDR3 loop is CASSVERNSPLHF. CDR3 coding DNA: TGTGCCAGCAGTGTAGAGAGGAATTCACCCCTCCACTTT.

This chain connects TRBV29-1 to TRBJ1-6; no clear D gene. Germline V gene lookup returns CDR1 SQVTM and CDR2 ANQGSEA. The length of the CDR3 is 13 residues. Trimming cost V 4 bases and J 6 bases, with 10 bases left between them. The CDR3 region has the DNA TGCAGCGTTGGAGGCGGCACTAATTCACCCCTCCACTTT. Translating gives CSVGGGTNSPLHF.

The chain couples TRBV12-3 or TRBV12-4 to TRBJ2-4; no firm D call. Trimming left V 2 bases short and J 4 bases short, with 3 bases between. The CDR3 is 12 amino acids. The CDR3 DNA sequence: TGTGCCAGCAGTTTATTAAAAAACATTCAGTACTTC. Translation gives CASSLLKNIQYF.

This chain joins TRBV6-5 and TRBJ2-7, with 8 positions matching TRBD1. J lost 7 bases, V lost 6 bases, and 11 bases had no gene match. This CDR3 has 14 residues. Germline assignment: CDR1 MNHEY and CDR2 SVGAGI. The CDR3 region is CASSTQTGVREQYF. CDR3 in DNA: TGTGCCAGCAGCACCCAGACAGGGGTAAGGGAGCAGTACTTC.

The chain is built from TRBV3-1 (or the pseudogene TRBV3-2) and TRBJ1-2; TRBD1 aligns across 8 bases. The CDR3 contains 14 residues. The J segment lost 8 bases and the V segment lost 6 bases, leaving 11 bases of the junction unmatched. Per germline, CDR1 LGHDT and CDR2 YNNKEL (reference sequence). The CDR3 region has the DNA TGTGCCAGCAGTCCCCAGACAGGGGCGGAAGGCTACACCTTC. Its translation: CASSPQTGAEGYTF.

The chain employs TRBV10-3 and TRBJ2-5; D is uncertain. The CDR3 totals 14 residues. The germline gives CDR1 ENHRY, CDR2 SYGVKD. V dropped 0 bases and J dropped 3 bases, with 8 bases sitting between them. The DNA for the CDR3 is TGTGCCATCAGTGAGTCAGTACTAAAAGAGACCCAGTACTTC. Its protein product is CAISESVLKETQYF.

The table lists this clone with a count of one. The chain joins TRBV14 to TRBJ2-2, with 10 bases matching TRBD2. This CDR3 region has 15 residues. CDR1 is SGHDN, CDR2 FVKESK, per germline. V lost 4 bases and J lost 5; bases outside the gene matches: 4. CDR3 region: CASSLSGRGTGELFF. The CDR3 bases are TGTGCCAGCAGCCTAAGCGGGAGGGGAACCGGGGAGCTGTTTTTT.

This sequence joins TRBV6-5 and TRBJ1-6; no definite D call. Between the trimmed V and J ends, which lost 4 bases and 2 bases, there was a span of 6 bases. From germline, CDR1 is MNHEY and CDR2 SVGAGI. This CDR3 is 14 amino acids long. The CDR3 spells CASSFEAYNSPLHF. The CDR3 region has the DNA TGTGCCAGCAGTTTCGAGGCCTATAATTCACCCCTCCACTTT.

This sequence joins TRBV4-1 and TRBJ2-1; no clear D. Germline CDR1 is MGHRA and CDR2 is YSYEKL. The CDR3 length is 12 residues. V shed 0 bases and J shed 8 bases, with 5 bases lying between them. CDR3 loop: CASSQDLDEQFF. CDR3 sequence (DNA): TGCGCCAGCAGCCAAGATCTAGATGAGCAGTTCTTC.

The rearrangement links TRBV21-1 to TRBJ2-1; TRBD2 is the table's D call and was not checked against the DNA. TRBV21-1 is designated a pseudogene. The CDR3 loop spans 14 amino acids. In DNA form, the CDR3 reads TGTGCCAGCAAAAGAACTGGCGGGAGGGGTGAGCAGTTCTTC. This encodes CASKRTGGRGEQFF.

The genes are TRBV2 and TRBJ2-1; D gene unclear. V shed 3 bases and J shed 10 bases, with 10 bases lying between them. In germline, CDR1 is SNHLY, CDR2 FYNNEI. This CDR3 contains 12 residues. The CDR3: CASSDRWGEQFF. As DNA, the CDR3 is TGTGCCAGCAGTGATCGATGGGGAGAGCAGTTCTTC.

The rearrangement links TRBV3-1 (or the pseudogene TRBV3-2) to TRBJ1-3; D gene uncertain. Trimming took 0 bases from V and 3 from J, leaving 9 bases between them. Germline V gene sequence: CDR1 LGHDT, CDR2 YNNKEL (reference sequence). The CDR3 covers 15 residues. The CDR3 region has the DNA TGTGCCAGCAGCCAAGACGGGGTACGTGGAAACACCATATATTTT. Its protein is CASSQDGVRGNTIYF.

V gene TRBV19 combines with J gene TRBJ2-1; TRBD2 aligns across 9 bases. V shed 4 bases and J 10 bases; nucleotides not matched to a gene: 11. Per the germline V gene, CDR1 is LNHDA and CDR2 is SQIVND (reference sequence). The CDR3 loop spans 15 amino acids. CDR3 sequence: CASSSPSGRRVEQFF. The CDR3 nucleotides read TGTGCCAGTAGTAGTCCCAGCGGGAGGCGCGTAGAGCAGTTCTTC. Full variable domain (remainder filled in from reference TRBV19 and TRBJ2-1): DGGITQSPKYLFRKEGQNVTLSCEQNLNHDAMYWYRQDPGQGLRLIYYSQIVNDFQKGDIAEGYSVSREKKESFPLTVTSAQKNPTAFYLCASSSPSGRRVEQFFGPGTRLTVL.

V and J are TRBV18 and TRBJ1-2; 12 bases map to TRBD1. The J segment lost 4 bases and the V segment lost 8 bases, leaving 8 bases of the junction unmatched. Per the germline V gene, CDR1 is KGHSH and CDR2 is LQKENI. The CDR3 is 15 amino acids. The CDR3 loop is CASRSGTGGAYGYTF. The CDR3 bases are TGTGCCAGCCGATCCGGGACAGGGGGCGCCTATGGCTACACCTTC.

The CDR3 protein is CAISEVTGTEAFF. The CDR3 DNA sequence: TGTGCCATCAGTGAGGTCACAGGCACTGAAGCTTTCTTT. The rearrangement uses TRBV10-3 and TRBJ1-1; tentative D call: TRBD1 (5 bases). Germline lookup yields CDR1 ENHRY and CDR2 SYGVKD. Trimming took off 2 bases at V and 4 bases at J, with 8 bases between the two ends. The CDR3 is 13 amino acids.

The gene calls are TRBV28 and TRBJ1-2, with unresolved D. This CDR3 comprises 16 residues. The V gene's germline CDR1 is MDHEN and CDR2 SYDVKM. V shed 2 bases and J shed 4 bases, with 17 bases lying between them. The CDR3 DNA reads TGTGCCAGCAGTTTACCACGCGAAGTCGACCCCTATGGCTACACCTTC. Its protein is CASSLPREVDPYGYTF.

The rearrangement links TRBV18 to TRBJ1-6; 9 bases are shared with TRBD1. The CDR3 is 16 amino acids. V lost 2 bases, J lost 7 bases, and 6 bases stayed unmatched. Germline CDR1 and CDR2: KGHSH and LQKENI. The CDR3: CASSPGTGSINSPLHF. The CDR3 DNA is TGTGCCAGCTCACCAGGGACAGGGAGTATCAATTCACCCCTCCACTTT.

This clone was picked up one time. The chain has TRBV19 and TRBJ1-2; TRBD1 agrees at 7 bases. CDR3 length: 14 residues. Germline lookup yields CDR1 LNHDA and CDR2 SQIVND (reference sequence). J was trimmed by 4 bases and V by 4 bases; bases with no gene match: 6. The CDR3 spells CASSSSRDSYGYTF. CDR3 nucleotide sequence: TGTGCCAGTAGTAGTTCTCGGGACAGCTATGGCTACACCTTC.

The chain joins TRBV29-1 to TRBJ2-3; 9 bases map to TRBD2. In germline, CDR1 is SQVTM, CDR2 ANQGSEA. The CDR3 is 13 amino acids. Trimming removed 4 bases from V and 6 bases from J; junction bases left unmatched: 5. CDR3 DNA: TGCAGCGTTGCTAGCGGGGTTAAGGATACGCAGTATTTT. It codes for CSVASGVKDTQYF.

This clone occurred once. This chain uses TRBV2 with TRBJ2-3; D gene unclear. V lost 1 base, J lost 2 bases, and 13 bases lay in between. Germline values: CDR1 SNHLY, CDR2 FYNNEI. The CDR3 has 16 residues. The CDR3 DNA reads TGTGCCAGCAGTGAAGGGCCAGGCCCCCCCACAGATACGCAGTATTTT. This sequence encodes CASSEGPGPPTDTQYF.

CDR3 protein: CASSLWIAGNTEAFF. The CDR3 region has the DNA TGTGCCAGCAGCCTCTGGATCGCAGGGAACACTGAAGCTTTCTTT. The chain recombines TRBV6-5 with TRBJ1-1, with D unclear. Germline V CDR1 and CDR2: MNHEY, SVGAGI. V was trimmed by 6 bases and J by 1 base, leaving 15 bases between them. The CDR3 runs 15 residues.

J is TRBJ2-5 and V is TRBV5-6; 8 bases agree with TRBD2. Germline CDR1 and CDR2: SGHDT and YYEEEE. The CDR3 consists of 13 residues. The trim removed 3 bases at V and 4 bases at J, leaving 2 bases unmatched. CDR3 DNA sequence: TGTGCCAGCAGCTCGGGGGGGCGAGAGACCCAGTACTTC. Translating gives CASSSGGRETQYF. Filled out from reference TRBV5-6 and TRBJ2-5, the complete variable domain reads DAGVTQSPTHLIKTRGQQVTLRCSPKSGHDTVSWYQQALGQGPQFIFQYYEEEERQRGNFPDRFSGHQFPNYSSELNVNALLLGDSALYLCASSSGGRETQYFGPGTRLLVL.

The rearrangement uses TRBV11-2 and TRBJ1-4; D is unclear. V was trimmed by 2 bases and J by 10 bases, leaving 14 bases between them. The CDR3 sequence is 14 residues long. Germline V lookup: CDR1 SGHAT, CDR2 FQNNGV. The CDR3 sequence: CASSLKPSEGKLFF. The CDR3 DNA sequence: TGTGCCAGCAGCTTAAAACCCTCTGAGGGAAAACTGTTTTTT. Looking up the rest from reference TRBV11-2 and TRBJ1-4 gives the full variable domain: EAGVAQSPRYKIIEKRQSVAFWCNPISGHATLYWYQQILGQGPKLLIQFQNNGVVDDSQLPKDRFSAERLKGVDSTLKIQPAKLEDSAVYLCASSLKPSEGKLFFGSGTQLSVL.

This chain links TRBV24-1 with TRBJ2-7; possibly TRBD1 for D (6 bases). Trimming pared 4 bases from V and 6 bases from J, leaving 9 bases between. Germline CDR1 KGHDR, CDR2 SFDVKD. The CDR3 loop spans 12 amino acids. The CDR3 region has the DNA TGTGCCACCAGTGACGGACAGTCCGAGCAGTACTTC. Protein: CATSDGQSEQYF.